One and the same sample provided the 22 T cell receptor beta chains below, sequenced in a study of cytomegalovirus exposure and HLA in healthy donors. The PCR made use of 60 Vbeta and 13 Jbeta primers. TCRdb keeps only in-frame clones here, not all; method: immunoSEQ multiplex PCR. The sample carries under 150,000 clones, 74% recorded once. Material: PBMCs. The receptors come from a woman in her forties in good health and CMV-seropositive.

The chain couples TRBV4-1 to TRBJ2-6, with 7 nucleotides matching TRBD2. The V and J ends lost 0 bases and 4 bases, in that order; junction bases with no gene match: 18. CDR1 is MGHRA, CDR2 YSYEKL, per germline. The CDR3 spans 21 residues. The CDR3 sequence: CASSQERLAGPRIEGANVLTF. The DNA for the CDR3 is TGCGCCAGCAGCCAAGAAAGATTAGCGGGTCCCCGCATAGAAGGGGCCAACGTCCTGACTTTC.

The chain combines TRBV25-1 with TRBJ2-1, with D maybe TRBD1 (7 bases). V lost 5 bases, J lost 0 bases, and 20 bases lay in between. Per germline, CDR1 MGHDK and CDR2 SYGVNS. The CDR3 has 18 residues. As DNA, the CDR3 is TGTGCCAGCAGTCCCAGGGGGGTCCTAATCAGCTCCTACAATGAGCAGTTCTTC. This sequence encodes CASSPRGVLISSYNEQFF. The variable domain in full, with the rest retrieved from reference TRBV25-1 and TRBJ2-1, is EADIYQTPRYLVIGTGKKITLECSQTMGHDKMYWYQQDPGMELHLIHYSYGVNSTEKGDLSSESTVSRIRTEHFPLTLESARPSHTSQYLCASSPRGVLISSYNEQFFGPGTRLTVL.

The chain is built from TRBV19 and TRBJ2-7; 8 nucleotides agree with TRBD1. Germline CDR1 reads LNHDA; CDR2 reads SQIVND (reference sequence). With 6 bases clipped from V and 0 bases from J, the junction kept 10 bases outside the gene matches. This CDR3 is 16 amino acids long. The CDR3 DNA follows: TGTGCCAGTAGCAACATCTGGACAGGGCTCTCCTACGAGCAGTACTTC. The encoded protein is CASSNIWTGLSYEQYF.

The chain links TRBV2 to TRBJ1-4, with 7 nucleotides matching TRBD1. This CDR3 has 16 amino acids. Germline trimming cut 6 bases from V and 8 bases from J; bases unmatched to any gene: 15. Per the germline V gene, CDR1 is SNHLY and CDR2 is FYNNEI. The CDR3 DNA is TGTGCCAGCAGGAGGTTCGAGGGGGCTCGGGTGGAAAAACTGTTTTTT. Amino acids: CASRRFEGARVEKLFF. The full variable domain, its missing parts supplied by reference TRBV2 and TRBJ1-4, is EPEVTQTPSHQVTQMGQEVILRCVPISNHLYFYWYRQILGQKVEFLVSFYNNEISEKSEIFDDQFSVERPDGSNFTLKIRSTKLEDSAMYFCASRRFEGARVEKLFFGSGTQLSVL.

In DNA form, the CDR3 reads TGCGCCAGCAGCCACTTCCCGGGACAGGGTCGCGGCACCGGGGAGCTGTTTTTT. It yields the protein CASSHFPGQGRGTGELFF. The chain combines TRBV4-1 with TRBJ2-2; 9 bases match TRBD1. Germline lookup yields CDR1 MGHRA and CDR2 YSYEKL. The length of the CDR3 is 18 residues. Germline trimming cut 3 bases from V and 4 bases from J; bases unmatched to any gene: 12.

V gene TRBV4-1 combines with J gene TRBJ2-2, with 9 bases fitting TRBD1. CDR3 length: 15 residues. V lost 4 bases and J lost 0; bases outside the gene matches: 0. Germline CDR1 is MGHRA and CDR2 is YSYEKL. CDR3 in amino acids: CASSRTGANTGELFF. CDR3 DNA sequence: TGCGCCAGCAGCCGGACAGGGGCGAACACCGGGGAGCTGTTTTTT.

This clone has just a few counts. V and J are TRBV14 and TRBJ1-1; D is uncertain. V was trimmed by 2 bases and J by 11 bases, leaving 12 bases between them. The V gene's germline CDR1 is SGHDN and CDR2 FVKESK. The length of the CDR3 is 12 residues. The CDR3 reads CASSQTSMRAFF. CDR3 bases: TGTGCCAGCAGCCAAACCTCTATGAGGGCTTTCTTT.

This chain uses TRBV30 with TRBJ1-2; 9 bases fit TRBD1. Germline V CDR1 and CDR2: GTSNPN, SVGIG (reference sequence). The CDR3 has 17 amino acids. The V segment lost 5 bases and the J segment 2 bases; nucleotides outside the gene matches: 15. The CDR3 is CAWDPGQGSLKNYGYTF. The DNA for the CDR3 is TGTGCCTGGGATCCGGGACAGGGATCTTTAAAAAACTATGGCTACACCTTC.

V usage is TRBV28 and J usage is TRBJ2-1; 9 bases agree with TRBD1. J gave up 4 bases and V 4 bases, and 8 bases lay outside the gene matches. Germline loops: CDR1 MDHEN, CDR2 SYDVKM. This CDR3 spans 16 amino acids. The CDR3 loop reads CASSSVTGGAYNEQFF. Here the CDR3 DNA reads TGTGCCAGCAGTTCCGTTACAGGGGGCGCTTACAATGAGCAGTTCTTC.

V is TRBV5-1 and J is TRBJ2-1; 10 nucleotides line up with TRBD2. Germline V gene data show CDR1 as SGHRS and CDR2 as YFSETQ. V dropped 4 bases and J dropped 4; count of bases not matched to a gene: 8. The CDR3 extends over 16 amino acids. DNA for the CDR3: TGCGCCAGCAGCGTAACTAGCGGGGTGACGTACAATGAGCAGTTCTTC. The encoded protein is CASSVTSGVTYNEQFF.

A word on this clone: A junction boundary mismatches the germline segment, possibly from a read error. The chain couples TRBV7-9 to TRBJ1-3, with TRBD1 as a possible D gene (5 bases). Germline V lookup: CDR1 SEHNR, CDR2 FQNEAQ (reference sequence). The CDR3 runs to 15 residues. For the CDR3, the DNA is TGTTCCAGCAGCCCGGGACTGATCTCTGGAAACACCATATATTTT. This sequence encodes CSSSPGLISGNTIYF.

A remark on this clone: Sequence at one end of the junction differs from germline and may be a read error. This rearrangement joins TRBV20-1 to TRBJ1-2; D may be TRBD1 (6 bases). This CDR3 comprises 11 residues. CDR1 is DFQATT and CDR2 is SNEGSKA in the germline V gene (reference sequence). The CDR3 region has the DNA TGCAGTGCTTTCTTCGGACAGCATCATTCCTTC. Translated: CSAFFGQHHSF.

With respect to this clone: The same CDR3 arises from other DNA sequences in this sample as well. The rearrangement links TRBV6-1 to TRBJ1-2, with TRBD1 matching 7 bases. V was pared by 2 bases and J by 6 bases, with 12 bases of the junction left unmatched. The CDR3 consists of 16 residues. Germline lookup yields CDR1 MNHNS and CDR2 SASEGT. CDR3 sequence (DNA): TGTGCCAGCAGTGAATGGTCCCGGGACAGCGATAATGGCTACACCTTC. It yields the protein CASSEWSRDSDNGYTF.

V usage is TRBV18 and J usage is TRBJ1-1; 7 bases agree with TRBD1. Germline CDR1 is KGHSH and CDR2 is LQKENI. V dropped 5 bases and J dropped 2; count of bases not matched to a gene: 5. This CDR3 has 14 residues. The CDR3 here is CASSTTGTNTEAFF. DNA of the CDR3: TGTGCCAGCTCAACGACAGGGACTAACACTGAAGCTTTCTTT.

CDR3 DNA sequence: TGTGCCAGCAGCTTAGGGAGGCAGGGGGTATTCACTGAAGCTTTCTTT. Its protein is CASSLGRQGVFTEAFF. The V gene is TRBV11-3, the J gene TRBJ1-1; 7 bases agree with TRBD1. The CDR3 is 16 amino acids. CDR1 SGHNT and CDR2 YENEEA come from the germline V gene. V lost 1 base to trimming and J lost 4 bases; unmatched junction nucleotides: 9.

V and J are TRBV5-4 and TRBJ2-7, with D tentatively TRBD2 (5 bases). Germline CDR1 reads SGHNT; CDR2 reads YYREEE (reference sequence). The CDR3 sequence is 13 residues long. V was pared by 0 bases and J by 4 bases, with 8 bases between. CDR3 amino acids: CASSLGGGYEQYF. CDR3 DNA sequence: TGTGCCAGCAGCTTGGGCGGCGGGTACGAGCAGTACTTC. Looking up the rest from reference TRBV5-4 and TRBJ2-7 gives the full variable domain: ETGVTQSPTHLIKTRGQQVTLRCSSQSGHNTVSWYQQALGQGPQFIFQYYREEENGRGNFPPRFSGLQFPNYSSELNVNALELDDSALYLCASSLGGGYEQYFGPGTRLTVT.

This CDR3 reads CASTSLGPGTSSYNEQFF. Written as DNA, the CDR3 is TGCGCCAGCACCTCCCTTGGGCCCGGCACGAGCTCCTACAATGAGCAGTTCTTC. The V and J genes are TRBV5-1 and TRBJ2-1; the D is unclear. The CDR3 extends over 18 amino acids. Germline V gene data show CDR1 as SGHRS and CDR2 as YFSETQ. Trimming cost V 6 bases and J 0 bases, with 22 bases left between them.

J is TRBJ1-2 and V is TRBV27, with D possibly being TRBD1 (6 bases). The CDR3 covers 12 residues. Germline values: CDR1 MNHEY, CDR2 SMNVEV (reference sequence). With 2 bases removed from V and 8 bases from J, the gap between germline ends came to 9 bases. In DNA, the CDR3 is TGTGCCAGCAGTTTACCAGGGGAAGGCTACACCTTC. As protein: CASSLPGEGYTF.

CDR3 in amino acids: CASSQRVGEGNYGYTF. The CDR3 nucleotides are TGCGCCAGCAGCCAAAGGGTAGGGGAAGGGAATTATGGCTACACCTTC. This sequence joins TRBV4-3 and TRBJ1-2; D may be TRBD1 (5 bases). The CDR3 has 16 amino acids. CDR1 is LGHNA and CDR2 is YSLEER in the germline V gene. The ends were cut back, 2 bases at V and 5 bases at J, with 18 bases in the middle.

This clone occurred a few times. J is TRBJ2-3 and V is TRBV11-2; possible D gene TRBD2, 7 bases. The CDR3 length is 16 residues. Trimming left V 5 bases short and J 0 bases short, with 15 bases between. Germline V gene sequence: CDR1 SGHAT, CDR2 FQNNGV. CDR3 region: CASSQGGGFSTDTQYF. Written as DNA, the CDR3 is TGTGCCAGCAGCCAAGGGGGGGGCTTTAGCACAGATACGCAGTATTTT.

The rearrangement links TRBV18 to TRBJ2-7; 7 bases map to TRBD2. This CDR3 has 15 amino acids. From germline, CDR1 is KGHSH and CDR2 LQKENI. V shed 1 base, J shed 2 bases, and the junction held 5 bases outside the gene matches. The CDR3 DNA is TGTGCCAGCTCACCACGGCGGGAGCTTCCCTACGAGCAGTACTTC. This gives the protein CASSPRRELPYEQYF.

The rearrangement uses TRBV18 and TRBJ2-3; TRBD2 aligns across 7 bases. Trimming removed 0 bases from V and 0 bases from J; junction bases left unmatched: 15. Germline V gene data show CDR1 as KGHSH and CDR2 as LQKENI. This CDR3 has 20 amino acids. CDR3 bases: TGTGCCAGCTCACCACCGGTATTTGCGGGAGTGCTACCCAGCACAGATACGCAGTATTTT. It yields the protein CASSPPVFAGVLPSTDTQYF. Full variable domain (rest looked up from reference TRBV18 and TRBJ2-3): NAGVMQNPRHLVRRRGQEARLRCSPMKGHSHVYWYRQLPEEGLKFMVYLQKENIIDESGMPKERFSAEFPKEGPSILRIQQVVRGDSAAYFCASSPPVFAGVLPSTDTQYFGPGTRLTVL.